This T cell receptor beta chain was found in a study of monozygotic twins with inflammatory bowel disease. CDR1 is SEHNR and CDR2 is FQNEAQ in the germline V gene (reference sequence). The CDR3 extends over 15 amino acids. For every donor, one blood sample of 2.5 ml was drawn. Following a re-call of the 5' RACE reads, TCRdb has one entry per CDR3 protein and lacks DNA. The sample table includes some 83,000 distinct CDR3 sequences. The source is a human donor with ulcerative colitis or Crohn's disease, or a healthy co-twin of an affected twin (not recorded which). Sequencing used blood. The chain has TRBV7-9 and TRBJ2-1. The CDR3 region is CASSQTGSSYNEQFF.